The T cell receptor beta chain under discussion was sequenced for a study of T-cell memory formation after mild COVID-19. Findings of the study overall: The study found contracting CD4+ clones mainly in CM and EM and contracting CD8+ clones in EMRA. Contracting clones from day 15 to 85 had balanced CD4/CD8; later expanders favoured CD4+.

The CDR3 covers 13 residues. Trimming took 3 bases from V and 6 from J, leaving 9 bases between them. Germline CDR1 is MDHEN and CDR2 is SYDVKM. This clonotype was counted only a few times. Its antigen is not known. cDNA libraries for TCR alpha and TCR beta, carrying sample barcodes and UMIs, came from 5'RACE with constant-segment primers. TCRdb recomputed calls from the 5' RACE reads with MiXCR, one row per CDR3 protein. Of fewer than 50,000 distinct CDR3 sequences detected, 7.3% appear once; the ten largest clones hold about 1.5%. This receptor was taken from a man aged 18 to 30 who had mild COVID-19 (a few samples of this study predate the infection). Cell type and time point are not known. The specimen was PBMCs or a T cell subset sorted from them (not recorded which). V usage is TRBV28 and J usage is TRBJ1-5; D gene unclear. For the CDR3, the DNA is TGTGCCAGCAGTTTTCTCCCTGCTCAGCCCCAGCATTTT. Its protein is CASSFLPAQPQHF.